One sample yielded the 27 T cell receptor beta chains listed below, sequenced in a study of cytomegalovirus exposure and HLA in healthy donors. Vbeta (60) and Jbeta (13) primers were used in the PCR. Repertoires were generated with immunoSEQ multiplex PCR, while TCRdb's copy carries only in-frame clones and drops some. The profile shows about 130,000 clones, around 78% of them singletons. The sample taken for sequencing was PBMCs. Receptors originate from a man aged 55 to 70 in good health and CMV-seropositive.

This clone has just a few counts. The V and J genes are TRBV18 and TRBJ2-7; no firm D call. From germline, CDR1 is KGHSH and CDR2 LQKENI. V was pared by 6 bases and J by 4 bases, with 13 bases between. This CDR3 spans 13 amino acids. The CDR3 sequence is CASSRALHYEQYF. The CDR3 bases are TGTGCCAGCTCCCGAGCCCTTCATTACGAGCAGTACTTC.

DNA of the CDR3: TGTGCCAGCTCTGCGCGGGGGGCGAACACCGGGGAGCTGTTTTTT. Translating gives CASSARGANTGELFF. This chain connects TRBV6-5 to TRBJ2-2; 8 positions agree with TRBD2. CDR1 MNHEY and CDR2 SVGAGI come from the germline V gene. The trim removed 8 bases at V and 0 bases at J, leaving 5 bases unmatched. This CDR3 spans 15 amino acids.

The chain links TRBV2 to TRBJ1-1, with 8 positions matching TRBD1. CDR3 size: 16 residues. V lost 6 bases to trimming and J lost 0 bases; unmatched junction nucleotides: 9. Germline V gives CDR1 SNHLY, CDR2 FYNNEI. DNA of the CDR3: TGTGCCAGCAGGGGGGGGACAGGTCGGATGAACACTGAAGCTTTCTTT. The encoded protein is CASRGGTGRMNTEAFF. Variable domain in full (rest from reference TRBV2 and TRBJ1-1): EPEVTQTPSHQVTQMGQEVILRCVPISNHLYFYWYRQILGQKVEFLVSFYNNEISEKSEIFDDQFSVERPDGSNFTLKIRSTKLEDSAMYFCASRGGTGRMNTEAFFGQGTRLTVV.

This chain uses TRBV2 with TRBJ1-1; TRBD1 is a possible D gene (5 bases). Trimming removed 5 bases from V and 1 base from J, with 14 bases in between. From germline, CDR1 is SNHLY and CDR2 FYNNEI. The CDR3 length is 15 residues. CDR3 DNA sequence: TGTGCCAGCAGTCGCCATAGACAGAGGAACACTGAAGCTTTCTTT. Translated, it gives CASSRHRQRNTEAFF.

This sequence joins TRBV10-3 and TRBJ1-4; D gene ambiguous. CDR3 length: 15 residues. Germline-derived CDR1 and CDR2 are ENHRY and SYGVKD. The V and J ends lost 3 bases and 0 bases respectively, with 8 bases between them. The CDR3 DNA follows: TGTGCCATCAGTGATTCACTTGCAACTAATGAAAAACTGTTTTTT. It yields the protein CAISDSLATNEKLFF.

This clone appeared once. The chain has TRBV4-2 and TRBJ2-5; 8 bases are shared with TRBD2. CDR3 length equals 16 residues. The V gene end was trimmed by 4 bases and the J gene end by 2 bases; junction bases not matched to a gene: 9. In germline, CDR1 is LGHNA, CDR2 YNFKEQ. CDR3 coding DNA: TGTGCCAGCAGCCCCCGGGGACTAGGAACTCAAGAGACCCAGTACTTC. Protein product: CASSPRGLGTQETQYF.

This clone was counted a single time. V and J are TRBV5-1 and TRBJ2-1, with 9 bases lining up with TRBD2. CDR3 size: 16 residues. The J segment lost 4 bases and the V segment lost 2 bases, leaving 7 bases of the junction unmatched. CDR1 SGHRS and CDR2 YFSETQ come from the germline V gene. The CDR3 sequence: CASSLFRTSVYNEQFF. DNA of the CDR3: TGCGCCAGCAGCTTATTCCGGACTAGCGTTTACAATGAGCAGTTCTTC.

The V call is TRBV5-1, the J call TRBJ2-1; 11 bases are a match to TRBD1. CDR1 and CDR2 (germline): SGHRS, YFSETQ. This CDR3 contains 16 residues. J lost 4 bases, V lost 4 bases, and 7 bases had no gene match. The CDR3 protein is CASSDRDRGTYNEQFF. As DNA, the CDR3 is TGCGCCAGCAGCGACCGGGACAGGGGGACTTACAATGAGCAGTTCTTC.

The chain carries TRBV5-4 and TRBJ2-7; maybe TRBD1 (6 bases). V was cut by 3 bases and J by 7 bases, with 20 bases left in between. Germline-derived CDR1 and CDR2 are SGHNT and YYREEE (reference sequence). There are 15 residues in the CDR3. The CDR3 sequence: CASSSPGNRDGEQYF. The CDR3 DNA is TGTGCCAGCAGCTCCCCGGGAAACAGGGACGGGGAGCAGTACTTC. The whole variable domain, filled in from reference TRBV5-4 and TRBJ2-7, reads ETGVTQSPTHLIKTRGQQVTLRCSSQSGHNTVSWYQQALGQGPQFIFQYYREEENGRGNFPPRFSGLQFPNYSSELNVNALELDDSALYLCASSSPGNRDGEQYFGPGTRLTVT.

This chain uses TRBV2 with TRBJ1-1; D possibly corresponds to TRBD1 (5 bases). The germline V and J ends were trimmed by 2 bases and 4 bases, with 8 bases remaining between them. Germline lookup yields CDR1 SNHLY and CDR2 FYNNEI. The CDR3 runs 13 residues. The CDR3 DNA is TGTGCCAGCAGTGAACAGGGAAGCACTGAAGCTTTCTTT. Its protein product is CASSEQGSTEAFF. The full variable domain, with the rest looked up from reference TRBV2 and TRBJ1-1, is EPEVTQTPSHQVTQMGQEVILRCVPISNHLYFYWYRQILGQKVEFLVSFYNNEISEKSEIFDDQFSVERPDGSNFTLKIRSTKLEDSAMYFCASSEQGSTEAFFGQGTRLTVV.

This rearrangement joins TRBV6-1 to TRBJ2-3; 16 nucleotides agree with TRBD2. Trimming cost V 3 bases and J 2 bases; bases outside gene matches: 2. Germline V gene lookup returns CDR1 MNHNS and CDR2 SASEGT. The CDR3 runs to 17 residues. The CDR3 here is CASSEGLAGGYTDTQYF. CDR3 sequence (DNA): TGTGCCAGCAGTGAGGGACTAGCGGGGGGGTACACAGATACGCAGTATTTT.

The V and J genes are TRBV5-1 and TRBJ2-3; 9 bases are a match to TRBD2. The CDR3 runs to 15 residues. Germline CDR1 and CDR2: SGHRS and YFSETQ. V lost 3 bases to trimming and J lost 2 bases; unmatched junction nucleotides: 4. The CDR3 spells CASSSAGGPTDTQYF. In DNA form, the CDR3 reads TGCGCCAGCAGCTCCGCGGGGGGGCCCACAGATACGCAGTATTTT. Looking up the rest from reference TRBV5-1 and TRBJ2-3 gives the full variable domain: KAGVTQTPRYLIKTRGQQVTLSCSPISGHRSVSWYQQTPGQGLQFLFEYFSETQRNKGNFPGRFSGRQFSNSRSEMNVSTLELGDSALYLCASSSAGGPTDTQYFGPGTRLTVL.

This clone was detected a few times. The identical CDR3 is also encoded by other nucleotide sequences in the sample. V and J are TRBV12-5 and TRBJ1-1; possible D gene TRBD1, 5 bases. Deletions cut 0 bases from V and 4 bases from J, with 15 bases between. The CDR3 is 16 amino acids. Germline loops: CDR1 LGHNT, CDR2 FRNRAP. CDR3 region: CASGLVLGLSFTEAFF. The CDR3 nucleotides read TGTGCTAGTGGTTTGGTATTGGGACTATCCTTCACTGAAGCTTTCTTT.

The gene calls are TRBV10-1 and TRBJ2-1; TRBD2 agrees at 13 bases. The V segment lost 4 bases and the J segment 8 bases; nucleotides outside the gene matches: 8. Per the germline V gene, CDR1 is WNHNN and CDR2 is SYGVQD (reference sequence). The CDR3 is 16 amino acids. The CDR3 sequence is CASSVSGTSGVHEQFF. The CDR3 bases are TGCGCCAGCAGTGTTTCCGGGACTAGCGGGGTCCATGAGCAGTTCTTC.

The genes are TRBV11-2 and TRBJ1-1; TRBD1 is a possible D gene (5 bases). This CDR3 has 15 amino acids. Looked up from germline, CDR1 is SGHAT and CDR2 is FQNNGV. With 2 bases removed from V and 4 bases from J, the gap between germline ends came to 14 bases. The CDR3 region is CASSLNTGRGTEAFF. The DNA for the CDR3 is TGTGCCAGCAGCTTAAACACGGGTAGGGGCACTGAAGCTTTCTTT.

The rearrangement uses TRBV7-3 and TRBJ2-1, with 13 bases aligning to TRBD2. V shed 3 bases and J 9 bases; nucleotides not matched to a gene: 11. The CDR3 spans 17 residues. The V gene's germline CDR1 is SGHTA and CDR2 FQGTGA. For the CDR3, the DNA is TGTGCCAGCAGCTTCGATTCGGGACTAGCGGGGTCAGGTGAGCAGTTCTTC. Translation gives CASSFDSGLAGSGEQFF. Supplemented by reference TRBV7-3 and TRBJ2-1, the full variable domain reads GAGVSQTPSNKVTEKGKYVELRCDPISGHTALYWYRQSLGQGPEFLIYFQGTGAADDSGLPNDRFFAVRPEGSVSTLKIQRTERGDSAVYLCASSFDSGLAGSGEQFFGPGTRLTVL.

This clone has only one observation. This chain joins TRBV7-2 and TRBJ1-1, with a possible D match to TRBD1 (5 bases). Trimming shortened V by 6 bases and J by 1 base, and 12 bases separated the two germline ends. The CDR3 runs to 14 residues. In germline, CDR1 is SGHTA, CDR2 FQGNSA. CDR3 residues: CASSSGNRNTEAFF. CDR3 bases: TGTGCCAGCAGTTCAGGGAATAGGAACACTGAAGCTTTCTTT. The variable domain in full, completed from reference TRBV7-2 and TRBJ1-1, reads GAGVSQSPSNKVTEKGKDVELRCDPISGHTALYWYRQSLGQGLEFLIYFQGNSAPDKSGLPSDRFSAERTGGSVSTLTIQRTQQEDSAVYLCASSSGNRNTEAFFGQGTRLTVV.

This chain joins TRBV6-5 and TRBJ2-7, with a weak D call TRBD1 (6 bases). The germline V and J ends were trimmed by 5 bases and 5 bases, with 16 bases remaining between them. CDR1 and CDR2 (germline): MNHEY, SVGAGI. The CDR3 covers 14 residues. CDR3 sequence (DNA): TGTGCCAGCAGTAAAGGCAGGGGTAGCGACGAGCAGTACTTC. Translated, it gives CASSKGRGSDEQYF.

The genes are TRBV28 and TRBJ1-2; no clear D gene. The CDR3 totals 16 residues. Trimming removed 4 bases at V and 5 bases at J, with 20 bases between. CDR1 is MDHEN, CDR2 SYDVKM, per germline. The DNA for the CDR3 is TGTGCCAGCAGTTCTACTAGTTTCCTGCCTGTGTATGGCTACACCTTC. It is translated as CASSSTSFLPVYGYTF.

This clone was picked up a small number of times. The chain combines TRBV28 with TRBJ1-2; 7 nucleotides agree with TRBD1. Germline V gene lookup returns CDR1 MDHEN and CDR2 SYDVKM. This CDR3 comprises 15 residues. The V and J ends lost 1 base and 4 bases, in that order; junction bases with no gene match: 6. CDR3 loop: CASSLLQGRAYGYTF. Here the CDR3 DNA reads TGTGCCAGCAGTTTATTACAGGGGAGAGCCTATGGCTACACCTTC.

The CDR3 DNA sequence: TGTGCCAGCAGTTTATGGGGCCCAGGGGGGGAAAAACTGTTTTTT. Protein: CASSLWGPGGEKLFF. The chain carries TRBV28 and TRBJ1-4; 7 bases are shared with TRBD1. CDR3 length: 15 residues. V lost 0 bases and J lost 8; bases outside the gene matches: 6. CDR1 is MDHEN, CDR2 SYDVKM, per germline. Supplemented by reference TRBV28 and TRBJ1-4, the full variable domain reads DVKVTQSSRYLVKRTGEKVFLECVQDMDHENMFWYRQDPGLGLRLIYFSYDVKMKEKGDIPEGYSVSREKKERFSLILESASTNQTSMYLCASSLWGPGGEKLFFGSGTQLSVL.

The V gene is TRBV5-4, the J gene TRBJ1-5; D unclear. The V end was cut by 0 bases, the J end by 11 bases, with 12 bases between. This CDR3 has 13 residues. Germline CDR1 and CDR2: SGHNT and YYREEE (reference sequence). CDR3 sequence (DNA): TGTGCCAGCAGCTTGGCCGGAGGGCAGGCCCAGCATTTT. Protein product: CASSLAGGQAQHF.

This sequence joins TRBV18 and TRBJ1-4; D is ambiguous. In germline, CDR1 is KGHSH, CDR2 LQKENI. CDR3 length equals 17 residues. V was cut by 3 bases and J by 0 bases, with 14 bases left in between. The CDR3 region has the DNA TGTGCCAGCTCACCGAACAGCCCTTATTCAACTAATGAAAAACTGTTTTTT. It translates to CASSPNSPYSTNEKLFF.

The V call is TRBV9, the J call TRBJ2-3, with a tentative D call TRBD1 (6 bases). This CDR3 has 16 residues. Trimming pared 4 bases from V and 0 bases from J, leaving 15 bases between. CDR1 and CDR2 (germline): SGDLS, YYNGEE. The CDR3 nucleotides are TGTGCCAGCAGCTTACGGACAGACCCTAGCACAGATACGCAGTATTTT. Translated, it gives CASSLRTDPSTDTQYF. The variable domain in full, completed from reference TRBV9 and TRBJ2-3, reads DSGVTQTPKHLITATGQRVTLRCSPRSGDLSVYWYQQSLDQGLQFLIQYYNGEERAKGNILERFSAQQFPDLHSELNLSSLELGDSALYFCASSLRTDPSTDTQYFGPGTRLTVL.

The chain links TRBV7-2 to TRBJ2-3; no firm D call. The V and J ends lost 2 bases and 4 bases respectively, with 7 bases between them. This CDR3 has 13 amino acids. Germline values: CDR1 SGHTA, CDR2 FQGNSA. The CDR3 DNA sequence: TGTGCCAGCAGCTTAAATAGTGCAGATACGCAGTATTTT. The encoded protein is CASSLNSADTQYF.

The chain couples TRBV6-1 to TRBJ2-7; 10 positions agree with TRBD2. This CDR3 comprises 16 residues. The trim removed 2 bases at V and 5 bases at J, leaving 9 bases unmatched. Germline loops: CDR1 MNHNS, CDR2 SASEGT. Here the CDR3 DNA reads TGTGCCAGCAGTGAAACAATACTAGCGGGGAAGGACGAGCAGTACTTC. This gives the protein CASSETILAGKDEQYF.

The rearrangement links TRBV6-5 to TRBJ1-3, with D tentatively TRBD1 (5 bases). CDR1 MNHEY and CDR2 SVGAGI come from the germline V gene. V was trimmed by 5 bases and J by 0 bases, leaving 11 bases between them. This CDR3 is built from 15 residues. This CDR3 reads CASSGDSSSGNTIYF. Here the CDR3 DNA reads TGTGCCAGCAGTGGGGACTCCAGCTCTGGAAACACCATATATTTT.